Listed below are T cell receptor beta chains from one sample, sequenced in a study of Tregs in tolerant kidney transplant recipients. The repertoire was sequenced with immunoSEQ multiplex PCR; TCRdb's copy has only in-frame clones and lacks some. Of some 110,000 clones in the sample, roughly 92% were seen once. The specimen was CD4+ T cells from blood. The receptor set was obtained from a human donor in good health. The CDR3 runs from the conserved cysteine through the conserved F or W. D genes are given only for firm matches. Some rows have no size entry. The others give once, few or many, or a class for an expanded clone.

v_gene: TRBV7-2
j_gene: TRBJ2-1
d_gene: TRBD2
abundance: .
CDR3nt: TGTGCCAGCAGCTTCCCGGATTTTCGACTAGCGGAGGCGAATAGGCAGTTCTTC
CDR3aa: CASSFPDFRLAEANRQFF

v_gene: TRBV7-9
j_gene: TRBJ1-3
d_gene: TRBD1
abundance: .
CDR3nt: TGTGCCAGCGGGATCCAAGGGGGCGGAAACACCATATATTTT
CDR3aa: CASGIQGGGNTIYF

v_gene: TRBV2
j_gene: TRBJ2-2
d_gene: TRBD1
abundance: once
CDR3nt: TGTGCCAGCAGTCGACAGGGGGCGAACACCGGGGAGCTGTTTTTT
CDR3aa: CASSRQGANTGELFF

v_gene: TRBV2
j_gene: TRBJ2-3
d_gene: TRBD2
abundance: .
CDR3nt: TGTGCCAGCAGTGAGACAGCGGGAGGCCGTTCCCCGCAGTATTTT
CDR3aa: CASSETAGGRSPQYF

v_gene: TRBV5-1
j_gene: TRBJ1-2
d_gene: .
abundance: .
CDR3nt: TGCGCCAGCAGCTTAGTAATGCGCGGCAGAGCACTATATGGCTACACCTTC
CDR3aa: CASSLVMRGRALYGYTF

v_gene: TRBV9
j_gene: TRBJ2-6
d_gene: .
abundance: .
CDR3nt: TGTGCCAGCAGCGTAGCTGGCTCTGGGGCCAACGTCCTGACTTTC
CDR3aa: CASSVAGSGANVLTF

v_gene: TRBV5-1
j_gene: TRBJ2-3
d_gene: .
abundance: .
CDR3nt: TGCGCCAGCAGCTTGGATCTACAGCTTACAGATACGCAGTATTTT
CDR3aa: CASSLDLQLTDTQYF

v_gene: TRBV6-1
j_gene: TRBJ1-1
d_gene: .
abundance: .
CDR3nt: TGTGCCAGTACCCCTCGGGTGAACACTGAAGCTTTCTTT
CDR3aa: CASTPRVNTEAFF

v_gene: TRBV5-4
j_gene: TRBJ2-7
d_gene: .
abundance: .
CDR3nt: TGTGCCAGCAGCTTGGACAGTAGCTCCTACGAGCAGTACTTC
CDR3aa: CASSLDSSSYEQYF

v_gene: TRBV2
j_gene: TRBJ1-5
d_gene: .
abundance: .
CDR3nt: TGTGCCAGCAGTGAGAGACAGGAGAGTCAGCCCCAGCATTTT
CDR3aa: CASSERQESQPQHF

v_gene: TRBV7-9
j_gene: TRBJ1-5
d_gene: TRBD1
abundance: .
CDR3nt: TGTGCCAGCAGCCTCGGGACAGGAGCCTCCCAAGGCAATCAGCCCCAGCATTTT
CDR3aa: CASSLGTGASQGNQPQHF

v_gene: TRBV10-3
j_gene: TRBJ2-7
d_gene: TRBD2
abundance: once
CDR3nt: TGTGCCACGAGAACTAGCGGGGGCAGCTCCTACGAGCAGTACTTC
CDR3aa: CATRTSGGSSYEQYF

v_gene: TRBV4-2
j_gene: TRBJ2-5
d_gene: TRBD1
abundance: .
CDR3nt: TGTGCCAGCAGCCAAGGGGTGGGTAGGGACAGGGTTCGAGAGACCCAGTACTTC
CDR3aa: CASSQGVGRDRVRETQYF

v_gene: TRBV29-1
j_gene: TRBJ2-1
d_gene: .
abundance: once
CDR3nt: TGCAGCGCGCCCTCGAGGAGCTACAATGAGCAGTTCTTC
CDR3aa: CSAPSRSYNEQFF

v_gene: TRBV19
j_gene: TRBJ1-2
d_gene: TRBD1
abundance: .
CDR3nt: TGTGCCAGTACCTTGAGGATCACCGGGACAGGGGGGATCTATGGCTACACCTTC
CDR3aa: CASTLRITGTGGIYGYTF

v_gene: TRBV9
j_gene: TRBJ2-5
d_gene: .
abundance: .
CDR3nt: TGTGCCAGCAGCGCCCGACCTGGGGAGACCCAGTACTTC
CDR3aa: CASSARPGETQYF

v_gene: TRBV19
j_gene: TRBJ2-2
d_gene: .
abundance: .
CDR3nt: TGTGCCAGTAGTATAGCTGGAACAGGGCTAACCGGGGAGCTGTTTTTT
CDR3aa: CASSIAGTGLTGELFF

v_gene: TRBV5-1
j_gene: TRBJ1-2
d_gene: TRBD1
abundance: .
CDR3nt: TGCGCCAGCAGCAAGAACAGGGGCGCTAACTATGGCTACACCTTC
CDR3aa: CASSKNRGANYGYTF

v_gene: TRBV7-2
j_gene: TRBJ1-3
d_gene: .
abundance: .
CDR3nt: TGTGCCAGCAGCCCCCGGGGTGGGGGAGGCTCTGGAAACACCATATATTTT
CDR3aa: CASSPRGGGGSGNTIYF

v_gene: TRBV9
j_gene: TRBJ2-2
d_gene: TRBD2
abundance: once
CDR3nt: TGTGCCAGCAGCGTTCAGCGGGGTCAGGAGCTGTTTTTT
CDR3aa: CASSVQRGQELFF

v_gene: TRBV18
j_gene: TRBJ1-4
d_gene: TRBD1
abundance: .
CDR3nt: TGTGCCAGCTCACCACGGACTGGACAGGGAGCAACTAATGAAAAACTGTTTTTT
CDR3aa: CASSPRTGQGATNEKLFF

v_gene: TRBV7-8
j_gene: TRBJ1-2
d_gene: .
abundance: .
CDR3nt: TGTGCCAGCAGCTTGGTCGCTAATAAAGCTAACTATGGCTACACCTTC
CDR3aa: CASSLVANKANYGYTF

v_gene: TRBV18
j_gene: TRBJ1-2
d_gene: .
abundance: .
CDR3nt: TGTGCCAGCTCACCATCGGGGGGGGATGGCTACACCTTC
CDR3aa: CASSPSGGDGYTF

v_gene: TRBV10-2
j_gene: TRBJ1-2
d_gene: .
abundance: once
CDR3nt: TGCGCCAGCAGTGAGGGGTGGGCCAGGGCTAACTATGGCTACACCTTC
CDR3aa: CASSEGWARANYGYTF

v_gene: TRBV6-5
j_gene: TRBJ2-1
d_gene: TRBD2
abundance: .
CDR3nt: TGTGCCAGCAGTTACTCGAGCGGGGGGGGATATGAGCAGTTCTTC
CDR3aa: CASSYSSGGGYEQFF

v_gene: TRBV30
j_gene: TRBJ1-6
d_gene: .
abundance: .
CDR3nt: TGTGCCTGGGGATCGACAGGACTTAATTCACCCCTCCACTTT
CDR3aa: CAWGSTGLNSPLHF

v_gene: TRBV5-4
j_gene: TRBJ2-1
d_gene: TRBD2
abundance: .
CDR3nt: TGTGCCAGCAGCCCGGAACTAGCGGGGGGGCTTAATGAGCAGTTCTTC
CDR3aa: CASSPELAGGLNEQFF

v_gene: TRBV4-2
j_gene: TRBJ1-4
d_gene: .
abundance: .
CDR3nt: TGTGCCAGCAGCCAAGATAAGGAGGCAGGGCACAATGAAAAACTGTTTTTT
CDR3aa: CASSQDKEAGHNEKLFF

v_gene: TRBV7-2
j_gene: TRBJ1-2
d_gene: .
abundance: few
CDR3nt: TGTGCCAGCAGCCGACACAGGGAAGATGGCTACACCTTC
CDR3aa: CASSRHREDGYTF

v_gene: TRBV11-1
j_gene: TRBJ1-1
d_gene: .
abundance: .
CDR3nt: TGTGCCAGCAGCTTACCGGGACGGAACACTGAAGCTTTCTTT
CDR3aa: CASSLPGRNTEAFF

v_gene: TRBV5-1
j_gene: TRBJ1-1
d_gene: TRBD1
abundance: .
CDR3nt: TGCGCCAGCAGCTTCGGACAGGGTCGTATCACTGAAGCTTTCTTT
CDR3aa: CASSFGQGRITEAFF

v_gene: TRBV7-9
j_gene: TRBJ2-7
d_gene: TRBD1
abundance: .
CDR3nt: TGTGCCAGCAGCCCTGAAACAGGGGCCGAGCAGTACTTC
CDR3aa: CASSPETGAEQYF

v_gene: TRBV2
j_gene: TRBJ1-4
d_gene: .
abundance: .
CDR3nt: TGTGCCAGCAGCGCTTTGGGATCAGCAACTAATGAAAAACTGTTTTTT
CDR3aa: CASSALGSATNEKLFF

v_gene: TRBV27
j_gene: TRBJ2-5
d_gene: TRBD1
abundance: .
CDR3nt: TGTGCCAGCCCTCCGGGACAGGGCGCGCAGAGACCACACCAAGAGACCCAGTACTTC
CDR3aa: CASPPGQGAQRPHQETQYF

v_gene: TRBV30
j_gene: TRBJ2-1
d_gene: TRBD2
abundance: .
CDR3nt: TGTGCCTGGAGAAAGCGGGGGGGCAGTAATGAGCAGTTCTTC
CDR3aa: CAWRKRGGSNEQFF

v_gene: TRBV6-5
j_gene: TRBJ2-3
d_gene: .
abundance: .
CDR3nt: TGTGCCAGCAGCAGGGACACCTTCACAGATACGCAGTATTTT
CDR3aa: CASSRDTFTDTQYF

v_gene: TRBV11-1
j_gene: TRBJ1-5
d_gene: .
abundance: .
CDR3nt: TGTGCCAGCAGCTTCTCTGACAATCAGCCCCAGCATTTT
CDR3aa: CASSFSDNQPQHF

v_gene: TRBV10-2
j_gene: TRBJ2-1
d_gene: .
abundance: .
CDR3nt: TGCGCCAGCAGTGACTACTTCGGAGATGAGCAGTTCTTC
CDR3aa: CASSDYFGDEQFF

v_gene: TRBV11-3
j_gene: TRBJ2-5
d_gene: .
abundance: .
CDR3nt: TGTGCCAGCAGCTTAACGGGGACCGGGACCCAGTACTTC
CDR3aa: CASSLTGTGTQYF

v_gene: TRBV5-1
j_gene: TRBJ2-3
d_gene: .
abundance: .
CDR3nt: TGCGCCAGCAGCTTGGAGGGGCTCCCGGGGGGCCTCGGTGATACGCAGTATTTT
CDR3aa: CASSLEGLPGGLGDTQYF

v_gene: TRBV7-9
j_gene: TRBJ2-7
d_gene: .
abundance: .
CDR3nt: TGTGCCAGCAGCCGGGCGAGCAGCGCCTACGAGCAGTACTTC
CDR3aa: CASSRASSAYEQYF

v_gene: TRBV7-8
j_gene: TRBJ2-7
d_gene: TRBD1
abundance: .
CDR3nt: TGTGCCAGCAGCCAGGGGACAGGGCTAGGCGAGCAGTACTTC
CDR3aa: CASSQGTGLGEQYF

v_gene: TRBV18
j_gene: TRBJ1-4
d_gene: .
abundance: .
CDR3nt: TGTGCCAGCTCACCAGGGCAGTCGCAGGCTGAAAAACTGTTTTTT
CDR3aa: CASSPGQSQAEKLFF

v_gene: TRBV6-5
j_gene: TRBJ2-5
d_gene: .
abundance: once
CDR3nt: TGTGCCAGCAGTGAACCGGTGGGGGGGACCCAGTACTTC
CDR3aa: CASSEPVGGTQYF

v_gene: TRBV6-5
j_gene: TRBJ1-6
d_gene: .
abundance: .
CDR3nt: TGTGCCAGCAGTAGGGGTCAGGGGAATTCACCCCTCCACTTT
CDR3aa: CASSRGQGNSPLHF

v_gene: TRBV30
j_gene: TRBJ1-4
d_gene: .
abundance: .
CDR3nt: TGTGCCTGGAGTGTAGGGGGTTCCGGGGAAAAACTGTTTTTT
CDR3aa: CAWSVGGSGEKLFF

v_gene: TRBV9
j_gene: TRBJ1-1
d_gene: TRBD1
abundance: .
CDR3nt: TGTGCCAGCAGCTTAAGACCAGGGGGCCACACTGAAGCTTTCTTT
CDR3aa: CASSLRPGGHTEAFF

v_gene: TRBV5-6
j_gene: TRBJ1-2
d_gene: TRBD1
abundance: .
CDR3nt: TGTGCCAGCAGCTTGGACAGGGGACTAATTTCGAATGGCTACACCTTC
CDR3aa: CASSLDRGLISNGYTF

v_gene: TRBV6-5
j_gene: TRBJ2-3
d_gene: .
abundance: .
CDR3nt: TGTGCCAGCCTCCCTTCAGCTAGCACAGATACGCAGTATTTT
CDR3aa: CASLPSASTDTQYF

v_gene: TRBV7-9
j_gene: TRBJ1-5
d_gene: .
abundance: .
CDR3nt: TGTGCCAGCGCCCCAGAGAGCAATCAGCCCCAGCATTTT
CDR3aa: CASAPESNQPQHF

v_gene: TRBV5-1
j_gene: TRBJ1-3
d_gene: .
abundance: once
CDR3nt: TGCGCCAGCAGCTTGGGAGAGACTGGAAACACCATATATTTT
CDR3aa: CASSLGETGNTIYF

v_gene: TRBV5-4
j_gene: TRBJ2-1
d_gene: TRBD2
abundance: .
CDR3nt: TGTGCCAGCAGCTTGGGGACTAGCGGGAGAACCAATGAGCAGTTCTTC
CDR3aa: CASSLGTSGRTNEQFF

v_gene: TRBV7-9
j_gene: TRBJ2-7
d_gene: .
abundance: .
CDR3nt: TGTGCCAGCACCTGGGGGGAGAGCTCCTACGAGCAGTACTTC
CDR3aa: CASTWGESSYEQYF